This T cell receptor beta chain came from a study of neurological immune-mediated disorders. TCRdb redid the calling of the 5' RACE reads with MiXCR, one entry per CDR3 protein. The sample has under 45,000 distinct CDR3 sequences; roughly 3.8% are singletons. In this sample, this clonotype turned up many times. The CDR3 spans 13 residues. In germline, CDR1 is MNHEY, CDR2 SVGEGT. Trimming pared 5 bases from V and 5 bases from J, leaving 12 bases between. Specimen: PBMCs. The rearrangement links TRBV6-2 or TRBV6-3 to TRBJ1-2; unclear D gene. The source of this sequence is a man aged 25-45 years with multiple sclerosis. Here the CDR3 reads CASSPETEYGYTF. For the CDR3, the DNA is TGTGCCAGCAGTCCAGAGACGGAATATGGCTACACCTTC.